This T cell receptor (beta chain) was observed in a study of blood T cell repertoires in COVID-19. About the study: There were acute and convalescent COVID-19 samples, and they came from the United States, Italy and Spain.

Per the authors' pipeline: Estimation of nucleated cell counts relied on the amplification of reference gene primers. Libraries were prepared by immunoSEQ multiplex PCR; TCRdb keeps only in-frame clonotypes and omits some of them. The D gene and trimming were derived from the DNA, and the V and J assignments and clone size from that table. The table records roughly 250,000 clones, around 84% of them present only once. The CDR3 is 16 residues long. CDR1 is LGHDT, CDR2 YNNKEL, per germline (reference sequence). V dropped 4 bases and J dropped 2; count of bases not matched to a gene: 7. Recruitment covered 25 or so US areas and drew participants whose ages spanned roughly 18 to 90 years. The study assigned cohorts using participant-reported clinical history.

Sequenced input: PBMCs or T cells enriched from blood (not recorded which). This sequence joins TRBV3-1 (or the pseudogene TRBV3-2) and TRBJ2-1, with 8 nucleotides matching TRBD2. This clonotype was obtained from a woman in her fifties or sixties who had recovered from COVID-19. The CDR3 DNA is TGTGCCAGCAGCCCCGGGGGGGAGCGTCCCTACAATGAGCAGTTCTTC. Residues: CASSPGGERPYNEQFF.